What follows are 14 T cell receptor beta chains derived from one specimen sequenced in a study of long-term antiretroviral therapy in people with HIV. Survey-level resolution applied to immunoSEQ assay v3.0. The table came from immunoSEQ multiplex PCR; TCRdb's copy has only in-frame clones and leaves some out. The table shows 20,000 to 25,000 clones, with 60% to 80% occurring only once. The source was unsorted PBMCs, collected about 21 months before starting antiretroviral therapy. These receptors all stem from a middle-aged woman with HIV.

The chain has TRBV19 and TRBJ1-5; 7 bases line up with TRBD1. The length of the CDR3 is 15 residues. Unmatched junction bases numbered 8, after V lost 5 bases and J lost 4 bases. Germline loops: CDR1 LNHDA, CDR2 SQIVND (reference sequence). This CDR3 is CASSLGQVGNQPQHF. In nucleotides, the CDR3 is TGTGCCAGTAGTTTAGGACAGGTAGGGAATCAGCCCCAGCATTTT.

This chain links TRBV7-2 with TRBJ2-7, with 11 bases that match TRBD1. This CDR3 region has 15 residues. CDR1 is SGHTA, CDR2 FQGNSA, per germline. V lost 5 bases and J lost 4; bases outside the gene matches: 7. CDR3 protein: CASSRSGTGGYEQYF. The CDR3 DNA is TGTGCCAGCAGCCGCTCCGGGACAGGGGGATACGAGCAGTACTTC.

The V call is TRBV7-8, the J call TRBJ2-7; possibly TRBD2 for D (6 bases). The CDR3 is made up of 16 amino acids. The V gene's germline CDR1 is SGHVS and CDR2 FQNEAQ. Trimming removed 2 bases from V and 3 bases from J, with 17 bases in between. The CDR3 region has the DNA TGTGCCAGCAGCTTACGCCGGAGGGCCAGCGACTACGAGCAGTACTTC. This gives the protein CASSLRRRASDYEQYF. Variable domain in full (rest from reference TRBV7-8 and TRBJ2-7): GAGVSQSPRYKVAKRGQDVALRCDPISGHVSLFWYQQALGQGPEFLTYFQNEAQLDKSGLPSDRFFAERPEGSVSTLKIQRTQQEDSAVYLCASSLRRRASDYEQYFGPGTRLTVT.

The chain combines TRBV2 with TRBJ2-5, with 7 bases fitting TRBD2. The CDR3 extends over 13 amino acids. Trimming took 6 bases from V and 4 from J; bases not matched to a gene: 5. Germline assignment: CDR1 SNHLY and CDR2 FYNNEI. CDR3 amino acids: CASRRTSAETQYF. CDR3 nucleotide sequence: TGTGCCAGCAGGCGGACTAGTGCAGAGACCCAGTACTTC.

V is TRBV11-3 and J is TRBJ1-3, with 8 nucleotides matching TRBD1. J lost 4 bases, V lost 4 bases, and 6 bases had no gene match. The CDR3 consists of 15 residues. Germline CDR1 and CDR2: SGHNT and YENEEA. This CDR3 is CASSSDRDRGNTIYF. CDR3 bases: TGTGCCAGCAGCTCCGACCGGGACAGGGGAAACACCATATATTTT.

The genes are TRBV27 and TRBJ2-7; no reliable D call. The CDR3 contains 13 residues. The germline V gene encodes CDR1 MNHEY and CDR2 SMNVEV (reference sequence). Deletions cut 0 bases from V and 4 bases from J, with 7 bases between. In nucleotides, the CDR3 is TGTGCCAGCAGTTTATCGGAAGGGTACGAGCAGTACTTC. It yields the protein CASSLSEGYEQYF.

CDR3 coding DNA: TGTGCCAGCAGTCTGGGGAGGGAAAAACTGTTTTTT. Protein sequence: CASSLGREKLFF. The chain links TRBV2 to TRBJ1-4; D uncertain. The ends were cut back, 5 bases at V and 8 bases at J, with 9 bases in the middle. This CDR3 has 12 amino acids. Germline loops: CDR1 SNHLY, CDR2 FYNNEI.

This sequence joins TRBV5-1 and TRBJ2-3; 9 nucleotides agree with TRBD2. V was clipped by 5 bases and J by 6 bases; unmatched bases: 7. Germline assignment: CDR1 SGHRS and CDR2 YFSETQ. The CDR3 runs to 14 residues. Here the CDR3 reads CASSSSGGADTQYF. CDR3 DNA: TGCGCCAGCAGTAGTAGCGGGGGCGCGGATACGCAGTATTTT. The full variable domain, in which reference TRBV5-1 and TRBJ2-3 provide the parts outside the CDR3, is KAGVTQTPRYLIKTRGQQVTLSCSPISGHRSVSWYQQTPGQGLQFLFEYFSETQRNKGNFPGRFSGRQFSNSRSEMNVSTLELGDSALYLCASSSSGGADTQYFGPGTRLTVL.

This chain uses TRBV5-4 with TRBJ2-7; D unclear. Trimming left V 1 base short and J 6 bases short, with 11 bases between. The CDR3 contains 13 residues. Per germline, CDR1 SGHNT and CDR2 YYREEE (reference sequence). The CDR3 protein is CASSLMGSREQYF. The CDR3 coding sequence is TGTGCCAGCAGCTTGATGGGGTCTCGCGAGCAGTACTTC. Full variable domain (rest looked up from reference TRBV5-4 and TRBJ2-7): ETGVTQSPTHLIKTRGQQVTLRCSSQSGHNTVSWYQQALGQGPQFIFQYYREEENGRGNFPPRFSGLQFPNYSSELNVNALELDDSALYLCASSLMGSREQYFGPGTRLTVT.

Only a few counts were recorded for this clone. The V gene is TRBV10-1, the J gene TRBJ1-1, with a tentative D call TRBD1 (5 bases). Germline loops: CDR1 WNHNN, CDR2 SYGVQD (reference sequence). The CDR3 is made up of 13 amino acids. Trimming took off 8 bases at V and 1 base at J, with 11 bases between the two ends. CDR3 DNA sequence: TGCGCCAGCTCCTTAGGGGAGAACACTGAAGCTTTCTTT. Residues: CASSLGENTEAFF.

The chain recombines TRBV7-9 with TRBJ1-1; tentative D call: TRBD1 (5 bases). Per the germline V gene, CDR1 is SEHNR and CDR2 is FQNEAQ (reference sequence). This CDR3 spans 15 amino acids. Trimming stripped 0 bases from V and 2 bases from J, with 10 bases between. CDR3 amino acids: CASSLAQGSNTEAFF. For the CDR3, the DNA is TGTGCCAGCAGCTTAGCGCAGGGTTCTAACACTGAAGCTTTCTTT.

The rearrangement joins TRBV11-2 to TRBJ1-4; D may be TRBD1 (5 bases). There are 15 residues in the CDR3. CDR1 is SGHAT and CDR2 is FQNNGV in the germline V gene. V was trimmed by 5 bases and J by 0 bases, leaving 10 bases between them. CDR3 in amino acids: CASSQWGTTNEKLFF. CDR3 coding DNA: TGTGCCAGCAGCCAGTGGGGCACAACTAATGAAAAACTGTTTTTT.

J is TRBJ2-3 and V is TRBV5-5; 9 nucleotides align to TRBD2. In germline, CDR1 is SGHKS, CDR2 YYEKEE (reference sequence). This CDR3 contains 15 residues. V trimming: 4 bases; J trimming: 6 bases; junction bases outside the gene matches: 9. The CDR3 loop is CASSTVAGVQDTQYF. Here the CDR3 DNA reads TGTGCCAGCAGCACGGTAGCGGGAGTGCAGGATACGCAGTATTTT.

This sequence joins TRBV9 and TRBJ2-2; 7 bases line up with TRBD1. This CDR3 has 15 amino acids. J gave up 6 bases and V 3 bases, and 8 bases lay outside the gene matches. Germline CDR1 SGDLS, CDR2 YYNGEE. The CDR3, as DNA: TGTGCCAGCAGCGGACAGGGTATCGGGGCCGGGGAGCTGTTTTTT. Its protein is CASSGQGIGAGELFF. The full variable domain, in which reference TRBV9 and TRBJ2-2 provide the parts outside the CDR3, is DSGVTQTPKHLITATGQRVTLRCSPRSGDLSVYWYQQSLDQGLQFLIQYYNGEERAKGNILERFSAQQFPDLHSELNLSSLELGDSALYFCASSGQGIGAGELFFGEGSRLTVL.